A selection of T cell receptor beta chains follows, all from one sample in a study of blood T cell repertoires in COVID-19. TCRdb's copy holds only in-frame clones and misses some; the assay was immunoSEQ multiplex PCR. The repertoire consists of under 200,000 clones, with around 89% occurring once and the leading ten covering more than 0.75%. Material: PBMCs or T cells enriched from blood (not recorded which). Every receptor here comes from a woman aged 18-29 years who had recovered from COVID-19. CDR3s include the opening cysteine and the closing phenylalanine or tryptophan. A D gene is named only where the DNA matches it firmly. Rows may omit the clone size; those that give it use once, few, many or a size class.

>TRBJ2-7|-|TRBV18|-
TGTGCCAGCTCTCCCCTTAGCTCCTACGAGCAGTACTTC
CASSPLSSYEQYF
>TRBJ2-1|-|TRBV7-9|few
TGTGCCAGCAGCCGGACTGGAAGATTAGATGAGCAGTTCTTC
CASSRTGRLDEQFF
>TRBJ2-1|-|TRBV19|-
TGTGCCAGTAGTCTCACCCGGGGGGCTAAGGCCGACAATGAGCAGTTCTTC
CASSLTRGAKADNEQFF
>TRBJ1-2|-|TRBV7-9|-
TGTGCCAGCAGCCGGGTCCACACTAACTATGGCTACACCTTC
CASSRVHTNYGYTF
>TRBJ2-1|-|TRBV6-1|-
TGTGCCAGCAGTGAAGTGGGGGGTAGCCGGAATGAGCAGTTCTTC
CASSEVGGSRNEQFF
>TRBJ2-7|-|TRBV4-1|-
TGCGCCAGCAGCGCCCGCGACGAGCAGTACTTC
CASSARDEQYF
>TRBJ2-6|-|TRBV7-9|-
TGTGCCAGCATTCGGGGCTCTGGGGCCAACGTCCTGACTTTC
CASIRGSGANVLTF
>TRBJ2-7|-|TRBV15|-
TGTGCCACCAGCAGAGATCAGACCCCGGGAGAGCAGTACTTC
CATSRDQTPGEQYF
>TRBJ1-4|-|TRBV6-5|-
TGTGCCAGCAGTTACGCCCAGAACGAAAAACTGTTTTTT
CASSYAQNEKLFF
>TRBJ1-3|TRBD1|TRBV28|-
TGTGCCAGCAGTTCATCCGAACCGACAGGGGCTACTGGAAACACCATATATTTT
CASSSSEPTGATGNTIYF
>TRBJ2-1|TRBD2|TRBV28|-
TGTGCCAGCCGAGGGAGGGACGGCTCCTACAATGAGCAGTTCTTC
CASRGRDGSYNEQFF
>TRBJ1-4|-|TRBV28|-
TGTGCCAGCAGTTTTGGGGGGGCCGGTAATGAAAAACTGTTTTTT
CASSFGGAGNEKLFF
>TRBJ1-4|-|TRBV7-2|-
TGTGCCAGCAGCTTAGCGCTAGGCACCCAGGAAAAACTGTTTTTT
CASSLALGTQEKLFF
>TRBJ1-4|TRBD1|TRBV4-2|-
TGTGCCAGCAGCCAAGCCGCAGGGACAGGGCAGACGGATAATGAAAAACTGTTTTTT
CASSQAAGTGQTDNEKLFF
>TRBJ2-7|TRBD2|TRBV4-3|-
TGCGCCAGCAGCCCCAGAGGGGATAGCGGGAGTCAGCAGTACTTC
CASSPRGDSGSQQYF
>TRBJ1-2|TRBD1|TRBV19|-
TGTGCCAGTAGTGCCACCGGGACAGGGTCCCTCTATGGCTACACCTTC
CASSATGTGSLYGYTF
>TRBJ1-1|-|TRBV12-5|-
TGTGCTAGTGACCTTATAGACAGCTCGAACACTGAAGCTTTCTTT
CASDLIDSSNTEAFF
>TRBJ2-7|TRBD2|TRBV29-1|-
TGCAGCGTTGTTCCGGGAGGTTACGAGCAGTACTTC
CSVVPGGYEQYF
>TRBJ2-2|-|TRBV30|-
TGTGCCTGGAGTAGGGCAGGGTTGGCCGGGGAGCTGTTTTTT
CAWSRAGLAGELFF
>TRBJ1-3|TRBD1|TRBV7-8|-
TGTGCCAGCAGCCGGGGACAGATCTCTGGAAACACCATATATTTT
CASSRGQISGNTIYF